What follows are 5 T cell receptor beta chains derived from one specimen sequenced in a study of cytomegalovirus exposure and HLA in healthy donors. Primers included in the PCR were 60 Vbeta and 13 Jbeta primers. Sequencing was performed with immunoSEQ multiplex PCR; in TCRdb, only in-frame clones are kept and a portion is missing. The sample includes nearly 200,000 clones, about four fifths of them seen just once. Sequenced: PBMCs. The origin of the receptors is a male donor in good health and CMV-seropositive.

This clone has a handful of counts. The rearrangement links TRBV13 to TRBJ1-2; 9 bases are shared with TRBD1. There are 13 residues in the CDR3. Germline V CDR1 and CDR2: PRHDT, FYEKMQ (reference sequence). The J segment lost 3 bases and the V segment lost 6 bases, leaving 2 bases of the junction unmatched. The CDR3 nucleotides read TGTGCCAGCAGTCGGACAGGGGACTATGGCTACACCTTC. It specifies CASSRTGDYGYTF.

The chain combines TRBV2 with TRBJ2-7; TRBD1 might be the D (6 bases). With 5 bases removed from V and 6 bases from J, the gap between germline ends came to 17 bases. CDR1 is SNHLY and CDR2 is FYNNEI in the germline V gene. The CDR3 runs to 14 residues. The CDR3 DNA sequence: TGTGCCAGCAGTATCGGACAGTTAAAAACCGAGCAGTACTTC. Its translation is CASSIGQLKTEQYF.

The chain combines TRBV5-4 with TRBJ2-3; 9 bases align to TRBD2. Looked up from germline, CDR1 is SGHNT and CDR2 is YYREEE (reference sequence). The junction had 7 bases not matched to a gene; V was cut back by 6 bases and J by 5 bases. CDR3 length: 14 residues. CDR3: CASNTYSGRDTQYF. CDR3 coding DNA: TGTGCCAGCAACACATATAGCGGGAGAGATACGCAGTATTTT.

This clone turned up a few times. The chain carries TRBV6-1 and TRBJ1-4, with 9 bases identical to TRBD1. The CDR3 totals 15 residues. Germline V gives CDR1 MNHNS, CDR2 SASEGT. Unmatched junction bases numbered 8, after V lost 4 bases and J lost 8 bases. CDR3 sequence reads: CASSATGTGREKLFF. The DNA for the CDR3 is TGTGCCAGCAGTGCCACCGGGACAGGGAGGGAAAAACTGTTTTTT.

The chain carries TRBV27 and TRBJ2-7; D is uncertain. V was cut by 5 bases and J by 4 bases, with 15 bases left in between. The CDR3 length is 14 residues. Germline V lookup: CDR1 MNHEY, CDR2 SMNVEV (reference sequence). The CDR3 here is CASSHDTRLYEQYF. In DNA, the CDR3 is TGTGCCAGCAGTCACGACACAAGATTATACGAGCAGTACTTC.